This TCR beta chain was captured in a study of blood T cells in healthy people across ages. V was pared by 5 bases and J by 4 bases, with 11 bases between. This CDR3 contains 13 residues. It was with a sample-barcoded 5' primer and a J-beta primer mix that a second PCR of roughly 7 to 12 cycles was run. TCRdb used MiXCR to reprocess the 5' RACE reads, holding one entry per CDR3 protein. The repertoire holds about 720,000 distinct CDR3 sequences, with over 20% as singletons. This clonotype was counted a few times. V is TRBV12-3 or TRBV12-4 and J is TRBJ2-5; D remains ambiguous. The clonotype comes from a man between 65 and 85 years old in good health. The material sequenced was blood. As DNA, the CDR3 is TGTGCCAGCAGTCCAGTTTCCGTAGAGACCCAGTACTTC. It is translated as CASSPVSVETQYF.